This T cell receptor beta chain was obtained from a study of T cell responses to AZD1222 COVID-19 vaccine. This clone was counted a single time. Its target is not known. Sequencing was performed with immunoSEQ multiplex PCR; in TCRdb, only in-frame clones are kept and a portion is missing. The table shows about 120,000 clones, with 85% to 95% occurring only once. Trimming shortened V by 2 bases and J by 7 bases, and 5 bases separated the two germline ends. The CDR3 sequence is 11 residues long. Germline values: CDR1 MNHNS, CDR2 SASEGT. Study conclusions and caveats: Vaccine-related CD4 TCRs covered spike, predominating at 160-218 and 743-854.

The chain has TRBV6-1 and TRBJ1-2; D is undetermined. The source is an adult in good health. The source was peripheral blood, collected on day 0 of AZD1222 vaccination. The chain's CDR3 is CASSEWGGYTF. CDR3 DNA: TGTGCCAGCAGTGAATGGGGTGGCTACACCTTC.